This entry lists 12 T cell receptor beta chains sequenced from one sample in a study of beta chain features in type 1 diabetes. Expressed TCRB transcripts got sequenced, as all isolated RNA was reverse transcribed. This table comes from immunoSEQ multiplex PCR, and its TCRdb copy is limited to in-frame clones, with some not included. The data hold roughly 150,000 clones, with approximately 10% observed a single time. No antigen is known for these receptors. Study-wide findings and caveats: Shorter TCRB CDR3s, moderately but significantly so, marked every one of the four CD4+ subsets in Type 1 diabetes patients.

Sequencing used central memory CD4+ T cells from blood. Every receptor here comes from a woman between 25 and 40 years old with type 1 diabetes.

The CDR3 DNA reads TGTGCCTGGATGTCCCGCTCTGGGGCCAACGTCCTGACTTTC. Its protein is CAWMSRSGANVLTF. The chain combines TRBV30 with TRBJ2-6; D not resolved. Per germline, CDR1 GTSNPN and CDR2 SVGIG (reference sequence). The CDR3 has 14 amino acids. Trimming took off 4 bases at V and 0 bases at J, with 7 bases between the two ends.

Concerning this clone itself: A read error may produce the germline difference seen at one junction end. V gene TRBV5-1 combines with J gene TRBJ2-7, with 10 bases fitting TRBD1. Germline loops: CDR1 SGHRS, CDR2 YFSETQ. The CDR3 is 14 amino acids. DNA of the CDR3: TGCGCCAGCACCTTGGGACAGGGGATGGGCGAGCAGTACTTC. Residues: CASTLGQGMGEQYF.

This clone has more than one count but fewer than ten. The V gene is TRBV20-1, the J gene TRBJ2-5, with D maybe TRBD1 (5 bases). CDR3 length equals 11 residues. V was shortened by 6 bases and J by 5 bases, with 10 bases between the two germline ends. Germline V gene sequence: CDR1 DFQATT, CDR2 SNEGSKA (reference sequence). The DNA for the CDR3 is TGCAGTGCCCACCACAGGGAGACCCAGTACTTC. Translation gives CSAHHRETQYF.

This clone was counted only a few times. This CDR3 reads CASSPSGIYEQYF. In DNA form, the CDR3 reads TGTGCCAGCTCACCATCAGGGATCTACGAGCAGTACTTC. The rearrangement joins TRBV18 to TRBJ2-7; TRBD1 might be the D (5 bases). The V end was cut by 2 bases, the J end by 3 bases, with 8 bases between. Germline-derived CDR1 and CDR2 are KGHSH and LQKENI. The CDR3 spans 13 residues.

V is TRBV7-9 and J is TRBJ2-7; D possibly corresponds to TRBD2 (5 bases). Germline V CDR1 and CDR2: SEHNR, FQNEAQ (reference sequence). This CDR3 spans 15 amino acids. The ends were cut back, 2 bases at V and 2 bases at J, with 13 bases in the middle. The CDR3 nucleotides are TGTGCCAGCAGCTTACGGGGTAACCCTACCTACGAGCAGTACTTC. Encoded protein: CASSLRGNPTYEQYF.

The chain has TRBV30 and TRBJ1-5; D unresolved. CDR3 length: 13 residues. V was shortened by 2 bases and J by 3 bases, with 8 bases between the two germline ends. CDR1 is GTSNPN, CDR2 SVGIG, per germline (reference sequence). CDR3 nucleotides: TGTGCCTGGAGTCGGGAATTCAATCAGCCCCAGCATTTT. Protein sequence: CAWSREFNQPQHF.

The table lists this clone with many counts. CDR3 loop: CASSAGVGANNEQFF. For the CDR3, the DNA is TGTGCCAGCAGCGCCGGCGTCGGAGCGAACAATGAGCAGTTCTTC. The J gene is TRBJ2-1, the V gene TRBV9; D gene ambiguous. Germline assignment: CDR1 SGDLS and CDR2 YYNGEE. CDR3 length equals 15 residues. V dropped 3 bases and J dropped 5 bases, with 15 bases sitting between them.

This chain uses TRBV4-1 with TRBJ1-2, with 7 bases aligning to TRBD1. Trimming cost V 0 bases and J 3 bases; bases outside gene matches: 4. Germline loops: CDR1 MGHRA, CDR2 YSYEKL. The CDR3 runs 15 residues. CDR3 sequence reads: CASSQEDRPDYGYTF. CDR3 nucleotides: TGCGCCAGCAGCCAAGAGGACAGGCCGGACTATGGCTACACCTTC.

This clone was seen a few times. The gene calls are TRBV18 and TRBJ1-3, with 8 bases aligning to TRBD1. The CDR3 is 13 amino acids. Germline CDR1 KGHSH, CDR2 LQKENI. V lost 5 bases, J lost 7 bases, and 4 bases stayed unmatched. CDR3 loop: CASSTTGDNTIYF. The DNA of the CDR3 is TGTGCCAGCTCAACGACAGGGGACAACACCATATATTTT.

This clone was seen a few times. The CDR3: CASSLAGVSGTAIEQYF. Written as DNA, the CDR3 is TGCGCCAGCAGCTTGGCCGGGGTTAGCGGGACCGCGATCGAGCAGTACTTC. The rearrangement joins TRBV5-1 to TRBJ2-7, with TRBD2 matching over 8 bases. Germline CDR1 SGHRS, CDR2 YFSETQ. The CDR3 runs 17 residues. V lost 0 bases and J lost 6; bases outside the gene matches: 14.

This clone appeared a few times. The V call is TRBV7-9, the J call TRBJ2-1; 14 nucleotides align to TRBD2. CDR3 length equals 16 residues. J was trimmed by 4 bases and V by 2 bases; bases with no gene match: 1. CDR1 SEHNR and CDR2 FQNEAQ come from the germline V gene (reference sequence). The CDR3 nucleotides are TGTGCCAGCAGCTTACGACTAGCGGGAGGGTACAATGAGCAGTTCTTC. Its translation: CASSLRLAGGYNEQFF.

The gene calls are TRBV7-3 and TRBJ2-1; 9 positions agree with TRBD2. J lost 0 bases, V lost 4 bases, and 10 bases had no gene match. The CDR3 totals 18 residues. The germline gives CDR1 SGHTA, CDR2 FQGTGA. This CDR3 reads CASSSIKGREGSYNEQFF. The DNA for the CDR3 is TGTGCCAGCAGCTCCATAAAGGGGCGGGAGGGCTCCTACAATGAGCAGTTCTTC.